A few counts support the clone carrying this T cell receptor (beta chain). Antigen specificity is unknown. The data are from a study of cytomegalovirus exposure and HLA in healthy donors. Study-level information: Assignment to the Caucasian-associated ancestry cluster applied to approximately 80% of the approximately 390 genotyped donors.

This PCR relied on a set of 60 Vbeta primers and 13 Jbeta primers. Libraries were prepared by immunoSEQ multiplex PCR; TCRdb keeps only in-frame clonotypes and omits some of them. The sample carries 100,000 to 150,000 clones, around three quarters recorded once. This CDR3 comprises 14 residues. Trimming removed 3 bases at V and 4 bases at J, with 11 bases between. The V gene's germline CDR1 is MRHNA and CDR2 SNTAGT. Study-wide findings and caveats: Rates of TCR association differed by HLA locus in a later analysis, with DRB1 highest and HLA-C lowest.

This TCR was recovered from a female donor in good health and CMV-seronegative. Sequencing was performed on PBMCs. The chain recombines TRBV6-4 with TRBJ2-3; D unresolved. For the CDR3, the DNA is TGTGCCAGCAGTGAATCCGGAGAGGCAGATACGCAGTATTTT. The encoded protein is CASSESGEADTQYF.